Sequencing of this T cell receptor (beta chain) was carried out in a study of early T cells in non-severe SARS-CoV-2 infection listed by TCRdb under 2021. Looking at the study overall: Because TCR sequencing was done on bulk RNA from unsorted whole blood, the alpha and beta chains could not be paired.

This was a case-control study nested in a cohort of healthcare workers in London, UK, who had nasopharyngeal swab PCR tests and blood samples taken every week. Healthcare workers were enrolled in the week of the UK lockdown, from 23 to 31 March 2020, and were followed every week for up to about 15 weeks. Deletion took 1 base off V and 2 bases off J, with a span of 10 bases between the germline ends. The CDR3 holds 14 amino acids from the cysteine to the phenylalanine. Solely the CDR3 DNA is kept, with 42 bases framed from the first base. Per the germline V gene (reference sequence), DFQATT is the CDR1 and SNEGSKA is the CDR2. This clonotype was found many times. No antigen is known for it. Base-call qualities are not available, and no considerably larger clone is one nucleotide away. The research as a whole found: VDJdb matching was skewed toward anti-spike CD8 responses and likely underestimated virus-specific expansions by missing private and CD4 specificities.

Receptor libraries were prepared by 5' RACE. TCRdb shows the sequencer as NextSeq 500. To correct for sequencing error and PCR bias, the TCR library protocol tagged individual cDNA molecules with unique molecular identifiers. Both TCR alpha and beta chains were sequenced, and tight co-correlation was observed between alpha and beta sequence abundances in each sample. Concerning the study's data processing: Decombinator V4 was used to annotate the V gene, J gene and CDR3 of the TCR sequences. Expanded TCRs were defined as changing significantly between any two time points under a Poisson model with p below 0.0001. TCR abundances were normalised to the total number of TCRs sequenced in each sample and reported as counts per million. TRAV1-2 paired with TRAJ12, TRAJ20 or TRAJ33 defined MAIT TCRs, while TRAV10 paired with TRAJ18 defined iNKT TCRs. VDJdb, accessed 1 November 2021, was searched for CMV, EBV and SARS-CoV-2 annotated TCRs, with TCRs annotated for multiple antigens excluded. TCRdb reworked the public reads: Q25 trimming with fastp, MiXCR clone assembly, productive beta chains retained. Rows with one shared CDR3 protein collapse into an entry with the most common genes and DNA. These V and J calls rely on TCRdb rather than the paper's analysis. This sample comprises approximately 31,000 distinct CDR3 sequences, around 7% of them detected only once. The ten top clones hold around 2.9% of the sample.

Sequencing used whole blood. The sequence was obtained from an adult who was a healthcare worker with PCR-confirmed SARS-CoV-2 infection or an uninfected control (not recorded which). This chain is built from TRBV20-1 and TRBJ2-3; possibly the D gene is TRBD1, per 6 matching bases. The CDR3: CSARGQDNTDTQYF. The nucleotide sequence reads TGCAGTGCTAGAGGACAGGACAACACAGATACGCAGTATTTT.